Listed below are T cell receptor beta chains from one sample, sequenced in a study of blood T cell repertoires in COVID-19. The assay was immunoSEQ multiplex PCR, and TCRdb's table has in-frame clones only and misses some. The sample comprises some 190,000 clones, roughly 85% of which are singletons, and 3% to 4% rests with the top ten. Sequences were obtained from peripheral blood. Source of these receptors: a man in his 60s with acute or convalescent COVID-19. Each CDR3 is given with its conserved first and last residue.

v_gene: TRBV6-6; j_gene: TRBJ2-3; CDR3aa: CASSLTGARGDTQYF
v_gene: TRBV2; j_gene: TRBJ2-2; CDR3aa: CASSSRARTGELFF
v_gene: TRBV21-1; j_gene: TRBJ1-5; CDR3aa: CASSKELRVQGSNQPQHF
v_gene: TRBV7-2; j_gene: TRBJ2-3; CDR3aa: CASSLGLAGDLDTQYF
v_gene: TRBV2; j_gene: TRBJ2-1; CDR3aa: CASSRTAYEQFF
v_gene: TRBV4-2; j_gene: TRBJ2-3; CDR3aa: CASSQEGGRVTDTQYF
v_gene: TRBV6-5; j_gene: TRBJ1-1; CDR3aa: CASSPPGQGPGKAFF
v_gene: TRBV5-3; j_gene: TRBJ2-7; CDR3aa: CATQRATTYEQYF
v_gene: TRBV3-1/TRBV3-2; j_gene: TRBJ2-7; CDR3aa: CASSPSGSIYEQYF
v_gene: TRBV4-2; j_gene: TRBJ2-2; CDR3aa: CASSQDLASPGELFF
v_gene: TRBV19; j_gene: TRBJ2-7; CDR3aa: CASSIRGGRVYEQYF
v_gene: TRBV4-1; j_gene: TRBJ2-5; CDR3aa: CASSQDVAGRETQYF